This record concerns one T cell receptor (beta chain) sequence. The entry originates in a study of T cell responses to AZD1222 COVID-19 vaccine. CDR3 length equals 12 residues. CDR1 and CDR2 (germline): SQVTM, ANQGSEA. Trimming removed 4 bases at V and 8 bases at J, with 11 bases between. The table came from immunoSEQ multiplex PCR; TCRdb's copy has only in-frame clones and leaves some out. The top ten clones hold approximately 7% of a sample with 100,000 to 150,000 clones, approximately 94% of them seen once. The genes are TRBV29-1 and TRBJ1-4, with D possibly being TRBD1 (6 bases). The sequences come from peripheral blood, collected on day 0 of AZD1222 vaccination. The TCR comes from an adult in good health. The CDR3 sequence: CSVGQGREKLFF. As DNA, the CDR3 is TGCAGCGTTGGTCAGGGGAGAGAAAAACTGTTTTTT.